The 9 T cell receptor beta chains listed next were all sequenced from one sample in a study of T cells in Graves' hyperthyroidism and ophthalmopathy. Researchers took RNA transcripts and amplified the TCR beta CDR3 regions from them. HTBI primers were employed in a first-round RT-PCR of the TCR CDR3. One entry per CDR3 protein results from TCRdb running MiXCR on the multiplex PCR reads. The data show a few hundred thousand distinct CDR3 sequences, more than 13% seen once. The material sequenced was blood. The receptors stem from a young woman with Graves' hyperthyroidism.

This clonotype showed up many times. J is TRBJ1-2 and V is TRBV27; D is ambiguous. This CDR3 is built from 15 residues. Trimming removed 5 bases from V and 0 bases from J, with 13 bases in between. Germline V gives CDR1 MNHEY, CDR2 SMNVEV (reference sequence). CDR3 in amino acids: CASSSSLRANYGYTF. The CDR3 DNA follows: TGTGCCAGCAGTAGTAGTCTTCGAGCTAACTATGGCTACACCTTC.

This clonotype showed up just once. This chain uses TRBV11-2 with TRBJ1-1; TRBD1 aligns across 7 bases. Looked up from germline, CDR1 is SGHAT and CDR2 is FQNNGV. The CDR3 loop spans 14 amino acids. Trimming took 1 base from V and 6 from J; bases not matched to a gene: 5. CDR3 sequence (DNA): TGTGCCAGCAGCTTAGCCGGACAGGCCCCTGAAGCTTTCTTT. Translated: CASSLAGQAPEAFF.

This clonotype was found many times. J is TRBJ1-4 and V is TRBV28; tentative D call: TRBD1 (5 bases). Trimming left V 4 bases short and J 6 bases short, with 12 bases between. The CDR3 length is 14 residues. Germline CDR1 reads MDHEN; CDR2 reads SYDVKM. CDR3 in amino acids: CASSSPGRDEKLFF. CDR3 nucleotides: TGTGCCAGCAGTTCCCCGGGACGGGATGAAAAACTGTTTTTT.

In this sample, this clonotype turned up many times. J is TRBJ1-5 and V is TRBV6-2 or TRBV6-3; D might be TRBD1 (5 bases). From germline, CDR1 is MNHEY and CDR2 SVGEGT. Trimming stripped 6 bases from V and 5 bases from J, with 14 bases between. CDR3 length equals 14 residues. The CDR3 coding sequence is TGTGCCAGCAGCCTGGACACCAGCTATCAGCCCCAGCATTTT. This gives the protein CASSLDTSYQPQHF.

This clonotype has a count of ten or more. This sequence joins TRBV7-9 and TRBJ1-5; D ambiguous. This CDR3 is 17 amino acids long. CDR1 SEHNR and CDR2 FQNEAQ come from the germline V gene (reference sequence). Between the trimmed V and J ends, which lost 5 bases and 6 bases, there was a span of 23 bases. CDR3 amino acids: CASSTTDGTDGTQPQHF. The CDR3 nucleotides read TGTGCCAGCAGCACCACCGATGGAACGGACGGTACTCAGCCCCAGCATTTT.

This clonotype was seen only a few times. V and J are TRBV10-3 and TRBJ2-7; TRBD1 aligns across 7 bases. CDR1 ENHRY and CDR2 SYGVKD come from the germline V gene. The CDR3 is 17 amino acids. With 11 bases clipped from V and 2 bases from J, the junction kept 21 bases outside the gene matches. The DNA of the CDR3 is TGTGCCCACTCGAAAAGCCTACCGGGACAGACAACCTACGAGCAGTACTTC. Its protein is CAHSKSLPGQTTYEQYF.

The CDR3 DNA is TGTGCCAGCAGCGTACAAGGGACCTACGACACCGGGGAGCTGTTTTTT. Translation gives CASSVQGTYDTGELFF. The rearrangement links TRBV9 to TRBJ2-2; either TRBD1 or TRBD2 may supply D (5 bases each). Germline CDR1 and CDR2: SGDLS and YYNGEE. V was pared by 1 base and J by 3 bases, with 13 bases between. The CDR3 length is 16 residues.

The V gene is TRBV28, the J gene TRBJ2-7; no reliable D call. Trimming left V 6 bases short and J 9 bases short, with 15 bases between. CDR1 is MDHEN, CDR2 SYDVKM, per germline. There are 12 residues in the CDR3. The CDR3, as DNA: TGTGCCAGCAGCCACCCCCCCGGCGTGCAGTACTTC. Residues: CASSHPPGVQYF.

This clonotype was picked up a small number of times. The chain links TRBV6-1 to TRBJ1-3, with D uncertain. The germline V gene encodes CDR1 MNHNS and CDR2 SASEGT. Trimming cost V 4 bases and J 0 bases, with 7 bases left between them. The CDR3 covers 14 residues. For the CDR3, the DNA is TGTGCCAGCAGTGTGGGAGACTCTGGAAACACCATATATTTT. As protein: CASSVGDSGNTIYF.